The TCR beta chain under discussion was sequenced for a study of CD8+ T cells in alopecia areata (dated by TCRdb to 2017 to 2018). Regarding the study in general: The treated patients, all with moderate-to-severe alopecia areata, were enrolled in an open-label pilot trial of oral tofacitinib given at 5 to 10 mg twice daily. Biopsies were taken from tofacitinib-treated patients at baseline and at 4 and 24 weeks of treatment, and a later scalp biopsy was taken in several of the tofacitinib-treated patients. Tofacitinib was administered for 6 to 18 months, and 6 months of follow-up off drug were then conducted to assess delayed response and recurrence. The RNA source kit depended on sample type: the PAXgene miRNA kit for fixed scalp, the miRNeasy kit for PBMCs, and the RNeasy kit for mouse skin. TCRbeta CDR3 regions were amplified by immunoSEQ multiplex PCR with 35 Vbeta forward and 13 Jbeta reverse primers. Clonality in the scalp was compared among normal scalp (n=4), patchy alopecia areata scalp (n=8), and alopecia totalis/universalis scalp (n=8). In both human patients and the C3H/HeJ mouse model, the study applied high-throughput TCRbeta sequencing to look at T cell clonal expansion in alopecia areata. In humans, TCRbeta sequencing was performed on scalp tissue and on sorted CD4+ and CD8+ peripheral blood T cells from healthy controls and from patients with patchy or totalis/universalis alopecia areata. Broader findings and caveats from the paper: Unlike mouse skin, which is dominated by gammadelta T cells, normal human skin has resident alphabeta T cells that are also sequenced, and this complicates analysis of the scalp TCR repertoire. Compared with normal scalp, lesional scalp had higher clonality and more expanded CD8+ clones, particularly in alopecia totalis/universalis, a pattern that suggests antigenic drive. TCR sequences shared between patients were less clear than in mice, possibly partly because of HLA diversity in the patient population.

V trim: 4 bases; J trim: 4 bases; unmatched bases: 7. CDR3 length: 14 amino acids, cysteine to phenylalanine. Of the read, only the CDR3 DNA is kept; its 42 bases are in frame from base 1. As encoded in the germline V gene (reference sequence), CDR1 is GTSNPN while CDR2 is SVGIG. Interpreted using the paper, the time point label stands for: baseline before oral tofacitinib. Lesional scalp punch biopsies and peripheral blood were collected from alopecia areata patients. PBMCs were isolated by density centrifugation and stained for CD3, CD4 and CD8, after which CD4+ and CD8+ T cells were sorted on a FACSAria. In the case of this clone: The antigen it binds to is not known. Per-base quality was not reported, and no clone a single base away is much larger than it.

The library relied on the immunoSEQ multiplex PCR assay. RNA was extracted from all samples and reverse transcribed into cDNA as template for TCR sequencing. SuperScript III was used for first-strand cDNA synthesis, primed with a 2:1 mix of oligo-dT and random hexamers. A synthetic immune receptor repertoire was used to gauge amplification bias, and whatever bias remained was removed computationally. As for the original processing: Raw reads were preprocessed for error removal, and CDR3 was defined according to IMGT conventions as running from the conserved cysteine to phenylalanine. Clonality was computed as 1 minus the Shannon entropy, with the entropy normalized by log2 of the number of productive unique TCRs. CD4 or CD8 identity of scalp clones was inferred by cross-referencing scalp TCRbeta sequences with sorted blood CD4 and CD8 repertoires. TCRdb took over this immuneACCESS table, retaining in-frame rearrangements with V and J assigned. Such tables are incomplete; in checked studies, under half of the missing clones stem from an unresolved V gene, and the remainder is unexplained. The V and J calls and the clone size are those of that table, but D and trimming were determined from the DNA. The sample table contains 160,000 or so clones; only one count was recorded for 45% to 60% of them. Of the sample, less than 20% is held by the ten largest clones.

The sequence was collected from a human donor with alopecia areata. Sequencing used CD8+ T cells sorted from blood, obtained at week 0. This chain is built from TRBV30 and TRBJ2-1; 7 middle bases align to TRBD2. The CDR3 corresponds to CAWNGGGRYNEQFF. The bases read TGTGCCTGGAATGGGGGGGGACGATACAATGAGCAGTTCTTC.